This T cell receptor (beta chain) was sequenced in a study of T cell responses to AZD1222 COVID-19 vaccine. Study observations and caveats: The study identified only five to seven AZD1222 recipients as seropositive at baseline. No day 14 peak samples; only post-peak repertoires were characterized.

With respect to this clone: Its antigen is unknown.

Sequencing was performed with immunoSEQ multiplex PCR; in TCRdb, only in-frame clones are kept and a portion is missing. The table lists fewer than 100,000 clones, 70% to 85% of them singletons, with approximately 15% in the top ten. Germline CDR1 reads SNHLY; CDR2 reads FYNNEI. With V trimmed by 6 bases and J by 1 base, 7 bases remained unmatched. The CDR3 spans 15 residues. This material consisted of peripheral blood, taken 28 days after the second AZD1222 dose. This TCR derives from an adult who received the AZD1222 COVID-19 vaccine. The chain uses TRBV2 and TRBJ2-5; 8 bases align to TRBD2. This CDR3 is CASRLESGSQETQYF. Written as DNA, the CDR3 is TGTGCCAGCAGGTTGGAGAGCGGGAGCCAAGAGACCCAGTACTTC.